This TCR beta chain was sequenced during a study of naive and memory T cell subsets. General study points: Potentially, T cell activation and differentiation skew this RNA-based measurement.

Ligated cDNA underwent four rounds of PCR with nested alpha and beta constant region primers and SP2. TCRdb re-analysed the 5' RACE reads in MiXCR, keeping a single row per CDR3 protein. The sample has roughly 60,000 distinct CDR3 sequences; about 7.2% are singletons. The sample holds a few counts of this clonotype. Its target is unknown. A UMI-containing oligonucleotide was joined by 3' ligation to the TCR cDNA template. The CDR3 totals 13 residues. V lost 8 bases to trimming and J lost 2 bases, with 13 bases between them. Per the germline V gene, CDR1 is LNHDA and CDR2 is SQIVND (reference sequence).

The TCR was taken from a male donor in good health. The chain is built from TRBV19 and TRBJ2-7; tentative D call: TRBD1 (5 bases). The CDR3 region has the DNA TGTGCCAGTTCTGACAGCCTCGCCTACGAGCAGTACTTC. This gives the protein CASSDSLAYEQYF.